Listed here is a single TCR beta chain. Its antigen is unknown. This sequence may be a read error, since a much larger clone differs from it by one base. Library construction relied on PCR. The instrument given in TCRdb is Illumina HiSeq 2500. Molecular barcoding was employed in the preparation of TCR libraries, with unique molecular identifiers being used to normalize TCRbeta repertoire quantification. The raw public reads went through TCRdb reprocessing: fastp at Q25, MiXCR clone calling, in-frame beta chains kept. Duplicate CDR3 protein sequences are folded into a single record with the most common DNA and genes. This sample has hundreds of thousands of distinct CDR3 sequences in its table, and around a tenth of those were observed once. Of the sample, around a quarter falls within the top ten clones. This sample is part of a study of T-cell reconstitution after alpha-beta-depleted transplantation in children (dated by TCRdb to about 2016). In terms of the full investigation: Using TCR repertoire profiling, the study followed T-cell immune reconstitution in a quantitative way in children after TCRalphabeta/CD19-depleted allogeneic hematopoietic cell transplantation. General conclusions and limits of the study: Over subsequent months, a decline in hyperexpanded clone frequencies was noted, and after one year, T-cell counts and TCRbeta diversity were mostly ascribed to newly produced T cells. The apparently early recovery of alphabetaT-cell counts about two months after transplant reportedly depended on only several hundred rapidly expanded clones that came from non-depleted graft cells. The high TCRbeta diversity at day 60 in some patients was ascribed to recipient T cells and intrathymic progenitors that had survived conditioning.

At the junction V is shortened by 4 bases and J by 8 bases; bases outside the gene matches: 7. The CDR3 measures 14 amino acids from cysteine to phenylalanine. Solely the CDR3 DNA is kept, with 42 bases framed from the first base. From the germline V gene, CDR1 is SGHDT and CDR2 is YYEEEE. This specimen's treatment or condition label, interpreted: allogeneic hematopoietic cell transplantation with graft depleted of TCRalphabeta T cells and CD19 B cells. TCRalphabeta/CD19-depleted allogeneic hematopoietic cell grafts were given to the transplant recipients, all of whom were children. The TCR sequence derives from a male patient aged 2-10 years who had a stem cell transplant for chronic granulomatous disease, so the T cells may come from the graft donor. Here the sequenced sample was peripheral blood, taken 180 days after TCRalphabeta/CD19-depleted stem cell transplant. The sequence links TRBV5-6 to TRBJ2-5; 11 bases in the middle match TRBD2. The CDR3 in this case is CASSNSGRADTQYF. Read as DNA, the sequence is TGTGCCAGCAGCAATAGCGGGAGGGCAGATACCCAGTACTTC.